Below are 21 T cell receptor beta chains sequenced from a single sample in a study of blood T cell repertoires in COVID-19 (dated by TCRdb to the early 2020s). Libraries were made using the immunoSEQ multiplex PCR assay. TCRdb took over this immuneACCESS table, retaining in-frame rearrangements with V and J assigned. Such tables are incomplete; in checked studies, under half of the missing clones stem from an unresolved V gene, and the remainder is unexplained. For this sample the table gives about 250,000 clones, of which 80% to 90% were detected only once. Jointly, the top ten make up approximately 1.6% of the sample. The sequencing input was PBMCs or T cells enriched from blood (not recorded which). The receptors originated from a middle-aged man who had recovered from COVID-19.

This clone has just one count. CDR3 nucleotides: TGTGCCAGCAGCTCGGGGACAGGGGAAAACACTGAAGCTTTCTTT. It is translated as CASSSGTGENTEAFF. This chain links TRBV9 with TRBJ1-1, with 10 nucleotides matching TRBD1. Germline trimming cut 4 bases from V and 2 bases from J; bases unmatched to any gene: 5. Germline lookup yields CDR1 SGDLS and CDR2 YYNGEE. The length of the CDR3 is 15 residues.

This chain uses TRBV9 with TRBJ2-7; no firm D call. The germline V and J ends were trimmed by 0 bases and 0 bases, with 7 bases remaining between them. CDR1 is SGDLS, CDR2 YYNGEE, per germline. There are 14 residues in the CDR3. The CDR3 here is CASSVDADSYEQYF. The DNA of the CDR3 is TGTGCCAGCAGCGTAGACGCAGACTCCTACGAGCAGTACTTC.

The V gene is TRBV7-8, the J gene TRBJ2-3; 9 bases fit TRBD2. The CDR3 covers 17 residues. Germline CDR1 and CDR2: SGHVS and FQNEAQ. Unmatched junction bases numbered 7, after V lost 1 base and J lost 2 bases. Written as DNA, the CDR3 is TGTGCCAGCAGCTTAGAGAGCGGGGGGACTTACACAGATACGCAGTATTTT. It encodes CASSLESGGTYTDTQYF.

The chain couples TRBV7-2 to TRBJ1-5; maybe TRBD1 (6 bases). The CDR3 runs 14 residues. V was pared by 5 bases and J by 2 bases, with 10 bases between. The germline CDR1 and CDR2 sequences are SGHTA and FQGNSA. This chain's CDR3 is CASSARQGNQPQHF. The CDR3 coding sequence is TGTGCCAGCAGCGCCCGACAGGGCAATCAGCCCCAGCATTTT.

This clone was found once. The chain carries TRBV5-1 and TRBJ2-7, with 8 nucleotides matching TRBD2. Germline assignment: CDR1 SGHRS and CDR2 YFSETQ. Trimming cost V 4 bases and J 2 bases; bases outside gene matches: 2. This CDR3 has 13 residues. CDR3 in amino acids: CASSEGLAYEQYF. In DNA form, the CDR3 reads TGCGCCAGCAGCGAGGGACTAGCCTACGAGCAGTACTTC.

The CDR3 spells CASSGFEVYEQFF. Written as DNA, the CDR3 is TGTGCCAGTAGTGGGTTCGAGGTATACGAGCAGTTCTTC. The chain joins TRBV19 to TRBJ2-1, with D unresolved. The V end lost 5 bases, the J end lost 10 bases, and 15 bases lay between the germline ends. This CDR3 spans 13 amino acids. Germline V lookup: CDR1 LNHDA, CDR2 SQIVND (reference sequence).

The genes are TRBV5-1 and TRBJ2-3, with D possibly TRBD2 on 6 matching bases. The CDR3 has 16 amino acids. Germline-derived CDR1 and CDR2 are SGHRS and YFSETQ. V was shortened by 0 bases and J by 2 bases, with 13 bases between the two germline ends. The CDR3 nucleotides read TGCGCCAGCAGCTTGGCTACGAGCGGGCTCACAGATACGCAGTATTTT. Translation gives CASSLATSGLTDTQYF.

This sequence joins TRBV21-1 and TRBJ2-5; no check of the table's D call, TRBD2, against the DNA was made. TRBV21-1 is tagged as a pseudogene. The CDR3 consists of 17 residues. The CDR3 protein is CASSNSGGSRGQETQYF. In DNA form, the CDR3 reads TGTGCCAGCAGCAATAGCGGGGGTTCCAGGGGGCAAGAGACCCAGTACTTC.

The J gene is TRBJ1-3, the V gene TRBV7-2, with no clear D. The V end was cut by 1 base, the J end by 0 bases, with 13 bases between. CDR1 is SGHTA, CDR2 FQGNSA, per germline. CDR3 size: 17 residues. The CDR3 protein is CASSLGGGVYSGNTIYF. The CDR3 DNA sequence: TGTGCCAGCAGCTTAGGAGGCGGAGTGTACTCTGGAAACACCATATATTTT.

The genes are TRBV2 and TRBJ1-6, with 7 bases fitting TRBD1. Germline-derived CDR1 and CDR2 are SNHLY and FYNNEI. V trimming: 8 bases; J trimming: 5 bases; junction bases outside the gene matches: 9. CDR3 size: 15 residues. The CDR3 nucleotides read TGTGCCAGCGTCGTGCAGGGGGATGATAATTCACCCCTCCACTTT. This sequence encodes CASVVQGDDNSPLHF.

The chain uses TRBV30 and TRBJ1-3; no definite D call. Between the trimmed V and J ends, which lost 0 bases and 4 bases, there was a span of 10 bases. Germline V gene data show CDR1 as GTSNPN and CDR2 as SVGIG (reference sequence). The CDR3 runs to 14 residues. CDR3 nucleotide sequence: TGTGCCTGGAGTGTAGGACTTACAGGAAACACCATATATTTT. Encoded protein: CAWSVGLTGNTIYF.

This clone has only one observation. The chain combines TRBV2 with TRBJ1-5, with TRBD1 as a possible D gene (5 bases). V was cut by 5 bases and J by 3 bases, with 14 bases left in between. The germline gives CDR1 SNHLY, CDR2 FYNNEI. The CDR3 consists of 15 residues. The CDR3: CASSSEEGLNQPQHF. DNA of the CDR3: TGTGCCAGCAGTTCCGAGGAGGGGCTCAATCAGCCCCAGCATTTT. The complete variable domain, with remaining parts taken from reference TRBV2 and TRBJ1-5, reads EPEVTQTPSHQVTQMGQEVILRCVPISNHLYFYWYRQILGQKVEFLVSFYNNEISEKSEIFDDQFSVERPDGSNFTLKIRSTKLEDSAMYFCASSSEEGLNQPQHFGDGTRLSIL.

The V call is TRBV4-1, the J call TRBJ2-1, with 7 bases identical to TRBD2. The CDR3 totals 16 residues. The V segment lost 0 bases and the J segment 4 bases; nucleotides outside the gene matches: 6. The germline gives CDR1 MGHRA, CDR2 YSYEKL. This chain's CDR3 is CASSQDRDYNYNEQFF. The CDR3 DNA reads TGCGCCAGCAGCCAAGACCGGGACTACAATTACAATGAGCAGTTCTTC.

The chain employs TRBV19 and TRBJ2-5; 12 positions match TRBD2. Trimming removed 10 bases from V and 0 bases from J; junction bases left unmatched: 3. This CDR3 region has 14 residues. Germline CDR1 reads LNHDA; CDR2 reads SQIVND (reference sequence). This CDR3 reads CATSSGGDQETQYF. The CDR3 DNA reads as TGTGCCACCTCTAGCGGGGGGGACCAAGAGACCCAGTACTTC.

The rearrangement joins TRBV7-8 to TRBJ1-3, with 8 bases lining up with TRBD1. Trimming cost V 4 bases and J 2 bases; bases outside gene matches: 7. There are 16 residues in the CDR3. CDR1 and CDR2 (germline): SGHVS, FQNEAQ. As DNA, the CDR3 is TGTGCCAGCAGCTCTGGACAGGGCCTAGCTGGAAACACCATATATTTT. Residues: CASSSGQGLAGNTIYF. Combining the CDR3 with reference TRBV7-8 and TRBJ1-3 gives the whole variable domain GAGVSQSPRYKVAKRGQDVALRCDPISGHVSLFWYQQALGQGPEFLTYFQNEAQLDKSGLPSDRFFAERPEGSVSTLKIQRTQQEDSAVYLCASSSGQGLAGNTIYFGEGSWLTVV.

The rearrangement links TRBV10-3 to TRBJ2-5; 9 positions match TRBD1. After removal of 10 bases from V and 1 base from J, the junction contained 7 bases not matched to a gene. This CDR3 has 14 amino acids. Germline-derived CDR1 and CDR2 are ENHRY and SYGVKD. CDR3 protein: CATYGTGSQETQYF. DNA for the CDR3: TGTGCCACCTACGGGACAGGGTCCCAAGAGACCCAGTACTTC.

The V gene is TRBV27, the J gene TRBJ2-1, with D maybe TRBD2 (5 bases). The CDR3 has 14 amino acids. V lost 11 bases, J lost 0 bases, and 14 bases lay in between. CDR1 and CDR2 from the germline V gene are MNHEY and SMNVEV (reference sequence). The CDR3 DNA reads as TGTGCCTGTAGTAGCGCAAACTCCTACAATGAGCAGTTCTTC. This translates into CACSSANSYNEQFF.

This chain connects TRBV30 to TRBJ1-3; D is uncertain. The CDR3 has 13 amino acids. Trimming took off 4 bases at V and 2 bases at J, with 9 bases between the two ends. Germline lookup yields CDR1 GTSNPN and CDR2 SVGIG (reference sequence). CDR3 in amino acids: CAWTLATGNTIYF. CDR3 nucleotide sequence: TGTGCCTGGACCCTGGCAACTGGAAACACCATATATTTT. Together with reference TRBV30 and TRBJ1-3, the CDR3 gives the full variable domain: SQTIHQWPATLVQPVGSPLSLECTVEGTSNPNLYWYRQAAGRGLQLLFYSVGIGQISSEVPQNLSASRPQDRQFILSSKKLLLSDSGFYLCAWTLATGNTIYFGEGSWLTVV.

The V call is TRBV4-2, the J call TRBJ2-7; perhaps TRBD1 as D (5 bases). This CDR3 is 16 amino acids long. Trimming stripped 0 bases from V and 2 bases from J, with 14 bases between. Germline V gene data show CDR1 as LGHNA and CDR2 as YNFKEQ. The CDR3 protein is CASSQEAGSITYEQYF. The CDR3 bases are TGTGCCAGCAGCCAAGAAGCAGGGTCCATCACCTACGAGCAGTACTTC.

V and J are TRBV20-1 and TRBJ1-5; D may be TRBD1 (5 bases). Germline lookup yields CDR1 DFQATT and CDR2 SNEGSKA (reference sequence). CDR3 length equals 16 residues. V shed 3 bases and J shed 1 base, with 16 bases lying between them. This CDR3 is CSASDARGASNQPQHF. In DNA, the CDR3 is TGCAGTGCTAGTGACGCCCGCGGGGCGAGCAATCAGCCCCAGCATTTT.

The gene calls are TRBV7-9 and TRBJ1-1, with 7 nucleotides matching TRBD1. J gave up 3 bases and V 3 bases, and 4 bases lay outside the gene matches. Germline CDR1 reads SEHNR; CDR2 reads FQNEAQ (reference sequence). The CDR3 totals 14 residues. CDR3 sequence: CASSFGTEDTEAFF. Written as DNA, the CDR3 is TGTGCCAGCAGCTTCGGGACAGAGGACACTGAAGCTTTCTTT.